The clone carrying this T cell receptor (beta chain) was observed a handful of times. The antigen is undetermined. The study reverse transcribed the entire isolated RNA, so it sequenced expressed TCRB transcripts. The table came from immunoSEQ multiplex PCR; TCRdb's copy has only in-frame clones and leaves some out. The sample lists about 160,000 clones; around 7.8% were seen once. This sample is part of a study of beta chain features in type 1 diabetes. General study findings and limits: A moderate, significant TCRB CDR3 shortening appeared in type 1 diabetes across four CD4+ subsets.

The trim removed 0 bases at V and 3 bases at J, leaving 0 bases unmatched. CDR3 size: 13 residues. CDR1 and CDR2 from the germline V gene are SGHRS and YFSETQ. The authors took one heparinised blood draw, averaging about 110 mL, from each donor. The TCR originated in a woman between 40 and 55 years old with type 1 diabetes. The V and J genes are TRBV5-1 and TRBJ2-7; TRBD2 matches at 7 bases. Material for sequencing was central memory CD4+ T cells from blood. DNA for the CDR3: TGCGCCAGCAGCTTGGAGCGGGGCTACGAGCAGTACTTC. As protein: CASSLERGYEQYF.